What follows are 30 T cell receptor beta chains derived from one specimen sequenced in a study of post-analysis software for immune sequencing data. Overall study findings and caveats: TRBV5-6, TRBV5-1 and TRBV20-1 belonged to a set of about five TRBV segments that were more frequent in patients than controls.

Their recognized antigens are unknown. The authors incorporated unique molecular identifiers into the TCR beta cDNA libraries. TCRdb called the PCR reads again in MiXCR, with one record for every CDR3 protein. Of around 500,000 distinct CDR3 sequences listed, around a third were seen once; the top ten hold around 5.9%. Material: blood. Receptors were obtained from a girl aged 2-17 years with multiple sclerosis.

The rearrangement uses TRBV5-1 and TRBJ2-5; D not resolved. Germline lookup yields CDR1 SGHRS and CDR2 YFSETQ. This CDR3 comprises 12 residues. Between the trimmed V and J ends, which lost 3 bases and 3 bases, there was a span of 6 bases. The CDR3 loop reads CASSWKEETQYF. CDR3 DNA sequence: TGCGCCAGCAGCTGGAAGGAAGAGACCCAGTACTTC.

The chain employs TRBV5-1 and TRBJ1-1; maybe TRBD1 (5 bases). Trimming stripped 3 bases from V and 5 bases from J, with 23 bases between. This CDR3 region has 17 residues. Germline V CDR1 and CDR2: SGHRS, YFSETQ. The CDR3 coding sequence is TGCGCCAGCAGCTGGGGATCCCGGGGGATCCGAGGGACTGAAGCTTTCTTT. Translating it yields CASSWGSRGIRGTEAFF.

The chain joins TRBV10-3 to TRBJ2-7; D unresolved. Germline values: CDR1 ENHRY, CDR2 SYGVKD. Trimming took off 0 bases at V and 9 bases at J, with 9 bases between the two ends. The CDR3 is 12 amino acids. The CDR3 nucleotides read TGTGCCATCAGTGAGTCACGAAGTCGGCAGTACTTC. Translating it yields CAISESRSRQYF.

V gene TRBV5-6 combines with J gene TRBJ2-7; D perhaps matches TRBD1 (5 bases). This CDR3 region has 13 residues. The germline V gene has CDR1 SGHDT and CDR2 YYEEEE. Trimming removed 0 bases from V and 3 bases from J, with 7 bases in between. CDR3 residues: CASSLERGYEQYF. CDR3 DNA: TGTGCCAGCAGCTTGGAAAGGGGCTACGAGCAGTACTTC. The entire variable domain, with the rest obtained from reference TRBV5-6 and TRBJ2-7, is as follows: DAGVTQSPTHLIKTRGQQVTLRCSPKSGHDTVSWYQQALGQGPQFIFQYYEEEERQRGNFPDRFSGHQFPNYSSELNVNALLLGDSALYLCASSLERGYEQYFGPGTRLTVT.

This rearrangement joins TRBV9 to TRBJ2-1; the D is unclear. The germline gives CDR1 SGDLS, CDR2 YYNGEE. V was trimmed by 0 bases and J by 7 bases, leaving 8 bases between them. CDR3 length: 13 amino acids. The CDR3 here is CASSVGTANEQFF. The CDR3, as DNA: TGTGCCAGCAGCGTAGGTACAGCAAATGAGCAGTTCTTC.

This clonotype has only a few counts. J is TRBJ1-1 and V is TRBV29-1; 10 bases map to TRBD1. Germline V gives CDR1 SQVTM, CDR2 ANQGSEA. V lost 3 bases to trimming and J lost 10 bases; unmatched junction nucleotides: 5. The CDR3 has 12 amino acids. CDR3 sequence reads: CSVERGTGAAFF. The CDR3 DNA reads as TGCAGCGTTGAGAGGGGGACAGGGGCAGCTTTCTTT.

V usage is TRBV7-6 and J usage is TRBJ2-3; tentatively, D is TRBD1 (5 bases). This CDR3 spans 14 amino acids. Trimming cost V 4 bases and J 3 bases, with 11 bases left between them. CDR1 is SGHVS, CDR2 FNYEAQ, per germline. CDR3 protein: CASSSQGFTDTQYF. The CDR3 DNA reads TGTGCCAGCAGCTCCCAGGGTTTTACAGATACGCAGTATTTT.

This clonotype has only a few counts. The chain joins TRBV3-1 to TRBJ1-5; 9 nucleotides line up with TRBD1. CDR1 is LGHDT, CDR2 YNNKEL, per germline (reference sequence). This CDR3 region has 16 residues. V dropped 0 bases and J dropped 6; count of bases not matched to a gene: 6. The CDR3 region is CASSQETGQGGQPQHF. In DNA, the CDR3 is TGTGCCAGCAGCCAAGAAACGGGACAGGGTGGTCAGCCCCAGCATTTT.

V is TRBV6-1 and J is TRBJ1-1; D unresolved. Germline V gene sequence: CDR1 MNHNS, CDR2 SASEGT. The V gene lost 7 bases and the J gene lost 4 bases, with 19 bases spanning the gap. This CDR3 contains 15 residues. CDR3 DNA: TGTGCCAGCAATTACGGTCATGACCTAGGCACTGAAGCTTTCTTT. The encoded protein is CASNYGHDLGTEAFF.

CDR3 in DNA: TGTGCCAGCAGAACCGGGACTAGCAGAGATCTAGCCAAAAACATTCAGTACTTC. This encodes CASRTGTSRDLAKNIQYF. The chain recombines TRBV3-1 with TRBJ2-4; 9 nucleotides line up with TRBD2. The CDR3 has 18 residues. Unmatched junction bases numbered 12, after V lost 6 bases and J lost 0 bases. Germline V gene data show CDR1 as LGHDT and CDR2 as YNNKEL (reference sequence).

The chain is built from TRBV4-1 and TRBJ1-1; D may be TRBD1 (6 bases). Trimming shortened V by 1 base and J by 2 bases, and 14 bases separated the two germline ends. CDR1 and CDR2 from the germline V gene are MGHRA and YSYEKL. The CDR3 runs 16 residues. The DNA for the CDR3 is TGCGCCAGCAGCCAAGGGGGGGCGTTCGGAAACACTGAAGCTTTCTTT. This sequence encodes CASSQGGAFGNTEAFF.

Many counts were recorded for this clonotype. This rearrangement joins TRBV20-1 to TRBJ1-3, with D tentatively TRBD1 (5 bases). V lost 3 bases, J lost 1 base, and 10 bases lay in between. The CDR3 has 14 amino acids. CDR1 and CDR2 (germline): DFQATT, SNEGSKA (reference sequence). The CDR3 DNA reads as TGCAGTGCTAGTGGGCCAGGGTCTGGAAACACCATATATTTT. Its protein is CSASGPGSGNTIYF.

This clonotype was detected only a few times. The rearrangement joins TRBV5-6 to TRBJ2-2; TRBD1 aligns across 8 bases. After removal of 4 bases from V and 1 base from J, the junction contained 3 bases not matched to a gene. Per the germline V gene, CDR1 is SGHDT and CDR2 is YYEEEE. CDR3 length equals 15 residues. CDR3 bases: TGTGCCAGCAGCAGAGACAGGGGGAACACCGGGGAGCTGTTTTTT. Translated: CASSRDRGNTGELFF.

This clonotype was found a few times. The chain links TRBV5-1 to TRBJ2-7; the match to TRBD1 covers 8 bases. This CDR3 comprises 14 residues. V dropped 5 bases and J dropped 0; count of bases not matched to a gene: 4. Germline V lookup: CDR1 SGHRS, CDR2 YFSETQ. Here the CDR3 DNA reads TGCGCCAGCAGGACAGGGGTAAGCTCCTACGAGCAGTACTTC. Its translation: CASRTGVSSYEQYF.

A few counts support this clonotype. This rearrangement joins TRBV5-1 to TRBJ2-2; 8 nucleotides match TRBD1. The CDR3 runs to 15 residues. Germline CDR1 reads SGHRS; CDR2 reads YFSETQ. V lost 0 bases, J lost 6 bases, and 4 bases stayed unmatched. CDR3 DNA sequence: TGCGCCAGCAGCTTGGCAGGGGGCGCCTCCGGGGAGCTGTTTTTT. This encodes CASSLAGGASGELFF.

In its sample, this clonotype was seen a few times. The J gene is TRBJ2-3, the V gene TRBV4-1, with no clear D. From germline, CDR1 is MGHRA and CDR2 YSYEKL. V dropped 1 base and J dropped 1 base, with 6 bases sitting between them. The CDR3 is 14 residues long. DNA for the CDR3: TGCGCCAGCAGCCAAGCACCTCGCACAGATACGCAGTATTTT. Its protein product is CASSQAPRTDTQYF.

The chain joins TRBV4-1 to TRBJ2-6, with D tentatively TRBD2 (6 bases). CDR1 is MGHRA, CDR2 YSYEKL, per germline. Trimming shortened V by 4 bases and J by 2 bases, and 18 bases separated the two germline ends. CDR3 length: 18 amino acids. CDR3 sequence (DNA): TGCGCCAGCAGCCCCGGAGGCAGGGCGGGAACTGGGGCCAACGTCCTGACTTTC. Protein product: CASSPGGRAGTGANVLTF.

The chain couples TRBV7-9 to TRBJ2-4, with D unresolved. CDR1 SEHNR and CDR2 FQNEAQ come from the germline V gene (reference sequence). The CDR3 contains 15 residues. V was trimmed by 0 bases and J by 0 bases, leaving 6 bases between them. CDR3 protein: CASSLAGIAKNIQYF. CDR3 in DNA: TGTGCCAGCAGCTTAGCTGGGATAGCCAAAAACATTCAGTACTTC.

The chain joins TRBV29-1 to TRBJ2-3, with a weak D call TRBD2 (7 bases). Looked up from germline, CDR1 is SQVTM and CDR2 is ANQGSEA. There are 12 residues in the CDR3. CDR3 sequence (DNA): TGCGGCGGGGGCGGGGTTGCAGATACGCAGTATTTT. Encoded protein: CGGGGVADTQYF.

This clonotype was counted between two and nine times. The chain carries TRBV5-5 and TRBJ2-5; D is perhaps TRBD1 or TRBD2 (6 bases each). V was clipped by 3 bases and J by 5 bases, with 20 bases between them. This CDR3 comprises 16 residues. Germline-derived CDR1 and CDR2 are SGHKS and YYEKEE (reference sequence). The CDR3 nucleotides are TGTGCCAGCAGCTCCTTCGGGGGCTCCCTGACGGAGACCCAGTACTTC. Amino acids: CASSSFGGSLTETQYF. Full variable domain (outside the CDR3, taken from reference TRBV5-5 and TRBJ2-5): DAGVTQSPTHLIKTRGQQVTLRCSPISGHKSVSWYQQVLGQGPQFIFQYYEKEERGRGNFPDRFSARQFPNYSSELNVNALLLGDSALYLCASSSFGGSLTETQYFGPGTRLLVL.

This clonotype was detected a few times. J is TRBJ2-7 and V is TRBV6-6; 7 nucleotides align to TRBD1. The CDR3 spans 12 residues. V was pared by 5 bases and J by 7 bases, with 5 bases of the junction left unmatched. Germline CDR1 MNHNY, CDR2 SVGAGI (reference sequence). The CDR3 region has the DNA TGTGCCAGCAGTGCAGGGGGTGGTGAGCAGTACTTC. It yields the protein CASSAGGGEQYF.

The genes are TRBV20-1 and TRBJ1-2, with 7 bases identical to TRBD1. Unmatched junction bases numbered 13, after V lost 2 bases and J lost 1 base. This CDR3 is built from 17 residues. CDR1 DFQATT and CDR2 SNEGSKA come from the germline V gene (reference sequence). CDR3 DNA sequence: TGCAGTGCTAGAAAAAGGGGGACAGCAAAGTATAACTATGGCTACACCTTC. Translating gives CSARKRGTAKYNYGYTF.

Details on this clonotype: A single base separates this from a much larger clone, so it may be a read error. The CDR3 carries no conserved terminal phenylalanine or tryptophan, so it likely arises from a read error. The CDR3 loop reads CSVEGLPGSSYNEQFC. In DNA form, the CDR3 reads TGCAGCGTTGAAGGCCTACCCGGGAGCTCCTACAATGAGCAGTTCTGC. V is TRBV29-1 and J is TRBJ2-1; D is possibly TRBD2 (6 bases). Between the trimmed V and J ends, which lost 1 base and 0 bases, there was a span of 13 bases. CDR1 SQVTM and CDR2 ANQGSEA come from the germline V gene. This CDR3 comprises 16 residues.

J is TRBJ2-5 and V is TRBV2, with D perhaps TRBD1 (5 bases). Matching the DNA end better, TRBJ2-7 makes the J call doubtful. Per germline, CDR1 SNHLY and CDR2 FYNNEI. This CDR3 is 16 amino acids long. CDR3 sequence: CASSEGYDSRFYEQYF. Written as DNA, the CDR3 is TGTGCCAGCAGTGAAGGTTATGACAGCAGATTCTACGAGCAGTACTTC.

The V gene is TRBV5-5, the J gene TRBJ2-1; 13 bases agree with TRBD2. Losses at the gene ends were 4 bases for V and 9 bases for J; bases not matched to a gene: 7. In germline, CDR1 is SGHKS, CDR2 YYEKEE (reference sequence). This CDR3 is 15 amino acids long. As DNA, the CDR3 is TGTGCCAGCAGCCGGACTAGCGGGGGATTAGGTGAGCAGTTCTTC. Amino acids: CASSRTSGGLGEQFF.

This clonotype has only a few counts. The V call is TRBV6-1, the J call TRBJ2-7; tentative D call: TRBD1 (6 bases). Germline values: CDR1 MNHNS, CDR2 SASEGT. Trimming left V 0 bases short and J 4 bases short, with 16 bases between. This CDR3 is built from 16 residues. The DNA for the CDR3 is TGTGCCAGCAGTGAAGCGCTTCTACAGGGCCCGTACGAGCAGTACTTC. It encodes CASSEALLQGPYEQYF.

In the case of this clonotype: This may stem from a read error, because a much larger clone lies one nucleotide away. The CDR3 is CASSPDRKQYF. The CDR3 DNA reads as TGTGCCAGCAGCCCTGACAGAAAGCAGTACTTC. The chain couples TRBV12-3 or TRBV12-4 to TRBJ2-5, with D perhaps TRBD1 (5 bases). There are 11 residues in the CDR3. V lost 6 bases and J lost 11, with 13 bases in between.

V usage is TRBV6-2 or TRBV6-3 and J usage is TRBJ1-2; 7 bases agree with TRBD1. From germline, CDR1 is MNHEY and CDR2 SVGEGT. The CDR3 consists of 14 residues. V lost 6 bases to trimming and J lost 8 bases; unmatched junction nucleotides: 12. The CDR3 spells CASRRQGDMVGYTF. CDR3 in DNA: TGTGCCAGCAGGCGACAGGGCGATATGGTCGGCTACACCTTC.

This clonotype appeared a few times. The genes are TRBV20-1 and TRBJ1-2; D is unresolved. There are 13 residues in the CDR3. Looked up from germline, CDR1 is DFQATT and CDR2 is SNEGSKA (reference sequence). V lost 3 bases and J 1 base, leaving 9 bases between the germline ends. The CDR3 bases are TGCAGTGCTAGCGACAATAATAACTATGGCTACACCTTC. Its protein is CSASDNNNYGYTF.

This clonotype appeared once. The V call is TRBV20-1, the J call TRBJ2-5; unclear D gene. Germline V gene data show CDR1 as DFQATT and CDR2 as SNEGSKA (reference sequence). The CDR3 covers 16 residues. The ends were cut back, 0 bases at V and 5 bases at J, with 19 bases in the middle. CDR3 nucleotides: TGCAGTGCTAGAGATCTGTCTATTTCAGGAAGCGAGACCCAGTACTTC. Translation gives CSARDLSISGSETQYF.